This record covers a single T cell receptor beta chain. The data originate from a study of blood T cell repertoires in COVID-19. CDR1 is SGDLS, CDR2 YYNGEE, per germline. The J segment lost 4 bases and the V segment lost 3 bases, leaving 2 bases of the junction unmatched. The CDR3 covers 13 residues. The table came from immunoSEQ multiplex PCR; TCRdb's copy has only in-frame clones and leaves some out. The table includes fewer than 500,000 clones, about 85% detected once. The sequence was obtained from a woman aged 18-29 years with acute COVID-19. V usage is TRBV9 and J usage is TRBJ2-3, with 7 bases matching TRBD2. Sequenced input: PBMCs or T cells enriched from blood (not recorded which). The CDR3 nucleotides read TGTGCCAGCAGCGCCGGACTAGCAGATACGCAGTATTTT. Residues: CASSAGLADTQYF. Full variable domain (remainder filled in from reference TRBV9 and TRBJ2-3): DSGVTQTPKHLITATGQRVTLRCSPRSGDLSVYWYQQSLDQGLQFLIQYYNGEERAKGNILERFSAQQFPDLHSELNLSSLELGDSALYFCASSAGLADTQYFGPGTRLTVL.